This TCR beta chain was sequenced in a study of spatial heterogeneity in lung cancer. Study-level information: Detected beta-chain sequences consistently exceeded alpha-chain sequences.

This CDR3 spans 12 amino acids. Germline lookup yields CDR1 SGHAT and CDR2 FQNNGV. V was cut by 1 base and J by 2 bases, with 3 bases left in between. Specified time point: sample taken at primary tumor resection. Without sorting, whole RNA was sequenced from tumor, nontumor lung or frozen PBMC. This clonotype was picked up many times. A unique molecular identifier was carried by every single TCR cDNA molecule. TCRdb ran MiXCR on the 5' RACE reads and lists one entry per CDR3 protein. The sample includes 20,000 or so distinct CDR3 sequences, 3% to 4% of them seen just once. The genes are TRBV11-2 and TRBJ2-7; no clear D gene. This TCR was sampled from a female donor with early-stage non-small cell lung cancer. Sample: PBMCs, taken at surgery. The CDR3 spells CASSLGTYEQYF. In DNA form, the CDR3 reads TGTGCCAGCAGCTTAGGGACCTACGAGCAGTACTTC. Filled out from reference TRBV11-2 and TRBJ2-7, the complete variable domain reads EAGVAQSPRYKIIEKRQSVAFWCNPISGHATLYWYQQILGQGPKLLIQFQNNGVVDDSQLPKDRFSAERLKGVDSTLKIQPAKLEDSAVYLCASSLGTYEQYFGPGTRLTVT.